The TCR beta chain under discussion was sequenced for a study of CD8 T cells in ankylosing spondylitis (dated by TCRdb to between 2016 and 2019). With regard to the full study: To find TCR variants linked to disease, the study profiled T cell receptor beta repertoires in ankylosing spondylitis patients and healthy donors. The full study cohort comprised around 25 ankylosing spondylitis patients and roughly 100 healthy donors. Peripheral blood was sampled, and synovial fluid was additionally collected from ankylosing spondylitis patients. Study-wide findings and limitations: The disease-linked clones were reported as significantly enriched in matched synovial fluid samples from ankylosing spondylitis patients. Some TCR beta motif variants had previously been reported in synovial fluid and blood of reactive arthritis patients, which suggested common disease-initiation mechanisms. Blood from ankylosing spondylitis patients appeared to be characterized by a TCR beta motif made up of several highly homologous amino acid variants. The disease-linked clones had a CD8+ phenotype and were found at relatively low frequencies in peripheral blood.

Germline trimming: 3 bases from V, 5 bases from J; junction bases outside gene matches: 13. The germline V gene (reference sequence) yields MNHEY for CDR1 and SMNVEV for CDR2. From its cysteine to its phenylalanine, the CDR3 spans 18 amino acids. This entry keeps only the CDR3 DNA: 54 bases, framed from base 1. There are a few counts of this clonotype. Its antigen target is currently unknown. No much larger clone exists at a distance of one base, and base qualities are not known. Sequencing took place on an Illumina HiSeq 2500. Quantitative 5'-RACE with molecular barcodes was the method used to prepare the TCR beta libraries. The original methods were these. To identify disease-linked TCR variants, a new computational method was used, one built on a probabilistic model of VDJ rearrangement. TCRdb reprocessed the public reads (quality trimming at Q25 with fastp, clone calling with MiXCR) and kept in-frame beta chains. Every distinct CDR3 protein forms one entry, paired with its most common genes and DNA. TCRdb assigned the V and J calls; the authors' analysis was not used. The sample yields under 950,000 distinct CDR3 sequences; under 20% were counted once. Of the sample, over 15% is held by the ten largest clones.

The sequence was obtained from a male donor with ankylosing spondylitis. Material: blood, either unsorted or a sorted T cell fraction (not recorded which). The sequence joins TRBV27 to TRBJ2-7; the central 13 bases match TRBD2. The DNA sequence follows: TGTGCCAGCAGTTTCTGGCTCAGGACTAGCGGGAGACCGGACGAGCAGTACTTC. It specifies CASSFWLRTSGRPDEQYF.